This T cell receptor (beta chain) was sequenced during a study of blood T cell repertoires in COVID-19. Study-level information: Collection of acute and convalescent COVID-19 samples took place in the United States, Italy and Spain.

This CDR3 has 15 residues. The V end lost 6 bases, the J end lost 2 bases, and 11 bases lay between the germline ends. In germline, CDR1 is MNHNY, CDR2 SVGAGI (reference sequence). Generated by immunoSEQ multiplex PCR, the TCRdb table keeps only in-frame clones and is missing some. The table includes 95,000 to 150,000 clones, about 85% detected once. The sequenced sample consisted of peripheral blood. This clonotype was sampled from a man between 60 and 75 years old with acute or convalescent COVID-19. The V and J genes are TRBV6-6 and TRBJ2-6; D unresolved. This CDR3 is CASRKERAGANVLTF. CDR3 sequence (DNA): TGTGCCAGCAGAAAAGAAAGAGCTGGGGCCAACGTCCTGACTTTC.